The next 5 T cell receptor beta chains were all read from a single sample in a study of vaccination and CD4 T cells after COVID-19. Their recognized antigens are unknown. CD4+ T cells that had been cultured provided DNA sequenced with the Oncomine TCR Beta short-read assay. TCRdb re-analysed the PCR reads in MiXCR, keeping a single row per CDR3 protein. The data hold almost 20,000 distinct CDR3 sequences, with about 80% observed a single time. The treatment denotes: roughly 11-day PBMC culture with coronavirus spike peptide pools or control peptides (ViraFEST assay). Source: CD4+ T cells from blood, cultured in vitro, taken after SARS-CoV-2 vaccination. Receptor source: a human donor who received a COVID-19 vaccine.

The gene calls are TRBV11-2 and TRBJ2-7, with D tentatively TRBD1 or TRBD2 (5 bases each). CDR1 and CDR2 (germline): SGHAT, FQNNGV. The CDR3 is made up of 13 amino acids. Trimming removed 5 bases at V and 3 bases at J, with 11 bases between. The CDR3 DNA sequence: TGTGCCAGCAGCCCACTAGGGGACTACGAGCAGTACTTC. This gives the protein CASSPLGDYEQYF.

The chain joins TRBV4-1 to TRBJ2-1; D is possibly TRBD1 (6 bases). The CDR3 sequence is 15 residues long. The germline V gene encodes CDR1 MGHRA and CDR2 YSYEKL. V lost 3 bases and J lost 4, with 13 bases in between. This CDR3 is CASSQTTGAYNEQFF. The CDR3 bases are TGCGCCAGCAGCCAGACGACAGGCGCGTACAATGAGCAGTTCTTC.

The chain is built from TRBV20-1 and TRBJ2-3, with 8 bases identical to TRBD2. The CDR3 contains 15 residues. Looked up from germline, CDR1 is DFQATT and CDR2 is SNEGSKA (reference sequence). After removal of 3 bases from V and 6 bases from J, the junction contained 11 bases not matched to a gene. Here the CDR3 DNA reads TGCAGTGCTAGTTTTTCTCGGGGGGGCCGCGATACGCAGTATTTT. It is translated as CSASFSRGGRDTQYF.

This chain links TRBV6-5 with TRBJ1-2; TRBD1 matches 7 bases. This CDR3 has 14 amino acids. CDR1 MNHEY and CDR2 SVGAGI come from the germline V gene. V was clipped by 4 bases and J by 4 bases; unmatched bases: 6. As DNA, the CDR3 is TGTGCCAGCAGTTTCCTCCGGACAGGCTATGGCTACACCTTC. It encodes CASSFLRTGYGYTF.

CDR3 in DNA: TGCAGTTGCAGTTCGGCCTCTGGAAACACCATATATTTT. It encodes CSCSSASGNTIYF. This sequence joins TRBV20-1 and TRBJ1-3; the D is unclear. CDR3 length equals 13 residues. CDR1 and CDR2 from the germline V gene are DFQATT and SNEGSKA (reference sequence). Deletions cut 8 bases from V and 0 bases from J, with 11 bases between.